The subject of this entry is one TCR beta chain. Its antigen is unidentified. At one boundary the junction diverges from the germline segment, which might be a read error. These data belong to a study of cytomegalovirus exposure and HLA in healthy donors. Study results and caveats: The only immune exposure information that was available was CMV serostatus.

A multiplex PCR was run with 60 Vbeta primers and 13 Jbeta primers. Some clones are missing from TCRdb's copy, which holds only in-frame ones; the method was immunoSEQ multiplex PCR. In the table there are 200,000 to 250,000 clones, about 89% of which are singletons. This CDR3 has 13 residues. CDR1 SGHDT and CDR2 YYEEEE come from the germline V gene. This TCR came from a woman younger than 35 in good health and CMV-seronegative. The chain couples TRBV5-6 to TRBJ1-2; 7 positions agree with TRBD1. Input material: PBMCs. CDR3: CASSSGTAYGYTF. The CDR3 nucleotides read TGTGCCAGCAGCTCCGGGACAGCCTATGGCTACACTTTC.